The rows below give T cell receptor beta chains drawn from one sample of a study of blood T cells in healthy people across ages. TCRdb analysed the 5' RACE reads with MiXCR anew, one entry per CDR3 protein. Of hundreds of thousands of distinct CDR3 sequences listed, under 30% are singletons. Separately, the same data were catalogued under a study of T cells of mothers and their children.

Sequences were obtained from blood. The source of these receptors is a boy aged 5-17 years in good health. CDR3s include the opening cysteine and the closing phenylalanine or tryptophan. D genes are given only for firm matches. Only some rows state a clone size, as once, few, many or a class for expanded clones.

TGTGCCAGCAGCCCGTGGGGGAGGGCTAGCACAGATACGCAGTATTTT	CASSPWGRASTDTQYF	TRBJ2-3	TRBV7-2	TRBD2	-
TGTGCCAGCTCACCACCGGCAATCCGGGAAAAACTGTTTTTT	CASSPPAIREKLFF	TRBJ1-4	TRBV18	-	many
TGTGCCAGCAGCCCCCCAGGTGAAAAACTGTTTTTT	CASSPPGEKLFF	TRBJ1-4	TRBV27	-	many
TGTGCCAGCAGTTTCCCAGGGACTACCTACGAGCAGTACTTC	CASSFPGTTYEQYF	TRBJ2-7	TRBV28	TRBD2	-
TGTGCCAGCAGCTTTTTTGTTAGGGGAAATGAAAAACTGTTTTTT	CASSFFVRGNEKLFF	TRBJ1-4	TRBV7-9	-	-
TGCAGTGCTAGATGGGAACCTGCAGCCAAAAACATTCAGTACTTC	CSARWEPAAKNIQYF	TRBJ2-4	TRBV20-1	-	-
TGTGCCAGCAGTCCTTGGCCCGGCCGGGGCACTGAAGCTTTCTTT	CASSPWPGRGTEAFF	TRBJ1-1	TRBV27	-	-
TGTGCCAGCAGCCCTAAGGGGTATTCCTACGAGCAGTACTTC	CASSPKGYSYEQYF	TRBJ2-7	TRBV7-9	-	few
TGTGCCAGCAGTCCCCGGACTCCGGGACGTGCGACCTCCTGGGCCAACGTCCTGACTTTC	CASSPRTPGRATSWANVLTF	TRBJ2-6	TRBV28	-	-
TGCGCCAGCAGCTTGGTGGTGAACACCGGGGAGCTGTTTTTT	CASSLVVNTGELFF	TRBJ2-2	TRBV5-1	-	few
TGTGCCAGCAGCGGACTAGCGGGGTTTTACGAGCAGTACTTC	CASSGLAGFYEQYF	TRBJ2-7	TRBV7-8	TRBD2	-
TGCGCCAGCAGCCAAGGTGGAATGGGTGCCGGACGGCGCCAATACGAGCAGTACTTC	CASSQGGMGAGRRQYEQYF	TRBJ2-7	TRBV4-1	-	few
TGTGCCAGCAGCTTGGGGGTCACTCCGGGAGAGGGTGAAAAACTGTTTTTT	CASSLGVTPGEGEKLFF	TRBJ1-4	TRBV7-9	-	many
TGCAGCGTTGATGAGGGTGGGATCTACGAGCAGTACTTC	CSVDEGGIYEQYF	TRBJ2-7	TRBV29-1	-	few
TGCAGCGTTGAAGAGGGTCTAGCGGGGGCCTGGGAGACCCAGTACTTC	CSVEEGLAGAWETQYF	TRBJ2-5	TRBV29-1	TRBD2	-
TGTGCCAGCAGCTCCGGGACTAGCGCAGAGACCCAGTACTTC	CASSSGTSAETQYF	TRBJ2-5	TRBV7-9	TRBD2	few
TGTGCCAGCAGCTATAGAACGTACGGCGGGGGTGAAGAGACCCAGTTCTTC	CASSYRTYGGGEETQFF	TRBJ2-1	TRBV5-5	TRBD2	-
TGCGCCAGCAGCCTCGGTAGCACCTTTGGAGAGACCCAGTACTTC	CASSLGSTFGETQYF	TRBJ2-5	TRBV4-1	-	-
TGTGCCAGCAGCTTAGTGGTGGGGGTCGGGACCCAGTACTTC	CASSLVVGVGTQYF	TRBJ2-5	TRBV11-2	-	-
TGCAGTGCTGTCAGAGCGGAGACCCAGTACTTC	CSAVRAETQYF	TRBJ2-5	TRBV20-1	-	-
TGTGCTAGTGGTTTGCCCACAACAGGGTCGGGATCACCCCTCCACTTT	CASGLPTTGSGSPLHF	TRBJ1-6	TRBV12-5	-	-
TGTGCCAGCAGCCGGGACAGGGTGAATGAAAAACTGTTTTTT	CASSRDRVNEKLFF	TRBJ1-4	TRBV7-2	TRBD1	many
TGTGCCAGCAGTCCCAGACTAGCGGGGGGCATAGGGGAGCAGTTCTTC	CASSPRLAGGIGEQFF	TRBJ2-1	TRBV2	TRBD2	-
TGTGCCAGCAGAACAAGACCGGGACTCGGGGGGTCAGATACGCAGTATTTT	CASRTRPGLGGSDTQYF	TRBJ2-3	TRBV7-6	TRBD2	-